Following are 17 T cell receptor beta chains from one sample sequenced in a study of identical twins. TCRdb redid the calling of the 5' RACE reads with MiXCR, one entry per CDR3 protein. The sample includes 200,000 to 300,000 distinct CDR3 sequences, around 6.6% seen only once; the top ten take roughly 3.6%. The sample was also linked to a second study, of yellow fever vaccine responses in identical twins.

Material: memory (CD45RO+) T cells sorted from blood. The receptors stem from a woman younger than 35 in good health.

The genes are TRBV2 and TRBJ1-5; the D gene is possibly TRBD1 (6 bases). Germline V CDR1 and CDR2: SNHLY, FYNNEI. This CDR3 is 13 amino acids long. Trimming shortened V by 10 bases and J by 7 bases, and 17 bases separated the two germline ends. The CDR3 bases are TGTGCCAACAGCGGCCTCGGGGGCCAGCCCCAGCATTTT. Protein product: CANSGLGGQPQHF.

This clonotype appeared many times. The CDR3 DNA follows: TGCGCCAGCAGCTCCAGCACGGGACATAGACAAGAGACCCAGTACTTC. Its protein is CASSSSTGHRQETQYF. This chain links TRBV5-1 with TRBJ2-5, with D possibly matching TRBD1 (6 bases). V lost 3 bases and J 2 bases, leaving 17 bases between the germline ends. Germline CDR1 SGHRS, CDR2 YFSETQ. This CDR3 spans 16 amino acids.

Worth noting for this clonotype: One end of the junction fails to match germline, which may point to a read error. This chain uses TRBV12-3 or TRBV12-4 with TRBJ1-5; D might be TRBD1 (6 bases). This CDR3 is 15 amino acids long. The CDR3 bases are TGTGCCAGCAGCCTCAAAGGGGGAAACAATCAGCCCCAACATTTT. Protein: CASSLKGGNNQPQHF.

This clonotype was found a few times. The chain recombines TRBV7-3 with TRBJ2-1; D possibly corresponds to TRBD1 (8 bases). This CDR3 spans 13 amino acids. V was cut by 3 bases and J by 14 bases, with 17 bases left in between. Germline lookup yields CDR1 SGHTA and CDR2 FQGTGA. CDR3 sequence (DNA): TGTGCCAGCAGCTTGGGACAGGCGGGAGAGGAGTTCTTC. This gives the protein CASSLGQAGEEFF.

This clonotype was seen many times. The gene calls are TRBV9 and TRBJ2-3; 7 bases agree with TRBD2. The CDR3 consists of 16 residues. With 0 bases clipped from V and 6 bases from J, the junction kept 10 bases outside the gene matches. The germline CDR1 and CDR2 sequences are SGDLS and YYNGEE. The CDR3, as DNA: TGTGCCAGCAGCGTAGCTAGCGGCGGAGGTTGGGATACGCAGTATTTT. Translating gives CASSVASGGGWDTQYF.

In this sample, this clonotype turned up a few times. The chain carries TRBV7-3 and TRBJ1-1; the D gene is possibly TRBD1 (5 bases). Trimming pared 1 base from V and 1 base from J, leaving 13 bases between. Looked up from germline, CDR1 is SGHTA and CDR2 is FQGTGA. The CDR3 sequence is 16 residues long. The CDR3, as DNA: TGTGCCAGCAGCTTAATCGAAATGGGGGGGAACACTGAAGCTTTCTTT. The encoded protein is CASSLIEMGGNTEAFF. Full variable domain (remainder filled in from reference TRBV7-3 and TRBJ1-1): GAGVSQTPSNKVTEKGKYVELRCDPISGHTALYWYRQSLGQGPEFLIYFQGTGAADDSGLPNDRFFAVRPEGSVSTLKIQRTERGDSAVYLCASSLIEMGGNTEAFFGQGTRLTVV.

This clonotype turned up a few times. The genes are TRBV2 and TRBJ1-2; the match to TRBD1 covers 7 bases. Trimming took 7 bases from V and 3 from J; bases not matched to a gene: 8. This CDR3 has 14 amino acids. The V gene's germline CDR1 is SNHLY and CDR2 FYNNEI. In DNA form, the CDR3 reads TGTGCCAGCAAACGACAGGGTAACGACTATGGCTACACCTTC. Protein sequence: CASKRQGNDYGYTF. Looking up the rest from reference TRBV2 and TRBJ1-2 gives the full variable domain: EPEVTQTPSHQVTQMGQEVILRCVPISNHLYFYWYRQILGQKVEFLVSFYNNEISEKSEIFDDQFSVERPDGSNFTLKIRSTKLEDSAMYFCASKRQGNDYGYTFGSGTRLTVV.

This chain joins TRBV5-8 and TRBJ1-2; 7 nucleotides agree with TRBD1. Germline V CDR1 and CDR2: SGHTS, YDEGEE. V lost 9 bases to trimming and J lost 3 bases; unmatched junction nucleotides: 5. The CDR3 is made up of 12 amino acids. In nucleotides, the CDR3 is TGTGCCATAAGGGGGCCCTACTATGGCTACACCTTC. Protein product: CAIRGPYYGYTF.

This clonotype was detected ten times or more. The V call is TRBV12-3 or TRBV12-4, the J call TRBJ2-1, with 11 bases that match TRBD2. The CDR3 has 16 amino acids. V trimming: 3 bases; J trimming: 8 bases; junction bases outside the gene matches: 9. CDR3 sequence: CASSLPTSGALHEQFF. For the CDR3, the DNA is TGTGCCAGCAGTTTGCCGACTAGCGGGGCCTTACATGAGCAGTTCTTC.

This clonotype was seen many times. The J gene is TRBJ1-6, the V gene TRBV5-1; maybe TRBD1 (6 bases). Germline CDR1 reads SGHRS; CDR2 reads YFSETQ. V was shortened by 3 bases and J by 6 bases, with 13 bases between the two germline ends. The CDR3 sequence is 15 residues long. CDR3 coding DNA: TGCGCCAGCAGCTCGATCGGACAGTCTAATTCACCCCTCCACTTT. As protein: CASSSIGQSNSPLHF. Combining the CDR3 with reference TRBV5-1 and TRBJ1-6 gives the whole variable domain KAGVTQTPRYLIKTRGQQVTLSCSPISGHRSVSWYQQTPGQGLQFLFEYFSETQRNKGNFPGRFSGRQFSNSRSEMNVSTLELGDSALYLCASSSIGQSNSPLHFGNGTRLTVT.

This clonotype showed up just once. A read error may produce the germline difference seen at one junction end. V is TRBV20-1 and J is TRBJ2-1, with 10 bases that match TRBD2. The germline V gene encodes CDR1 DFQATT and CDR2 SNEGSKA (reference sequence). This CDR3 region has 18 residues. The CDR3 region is CCARESGAGGPRYNEQFF. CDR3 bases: TGCTGTGCTAGAGAAAGCGGAGCGGGAGGGCCTCGCTACAATGAGCAGTTCTTC.

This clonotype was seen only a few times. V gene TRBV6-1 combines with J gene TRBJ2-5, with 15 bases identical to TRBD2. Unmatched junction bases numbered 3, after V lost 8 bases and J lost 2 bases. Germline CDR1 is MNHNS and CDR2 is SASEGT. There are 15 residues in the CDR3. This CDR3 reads CASHGLAGGQETQYF. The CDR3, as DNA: TGTGCCAGCCATGGACTAGCGGGAGGGCAAGAGACCCAGTACTTC.

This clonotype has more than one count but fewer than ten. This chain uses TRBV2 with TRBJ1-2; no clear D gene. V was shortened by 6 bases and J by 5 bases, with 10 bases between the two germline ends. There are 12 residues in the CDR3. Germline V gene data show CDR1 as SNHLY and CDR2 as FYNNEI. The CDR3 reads CASRGAGYGYTF. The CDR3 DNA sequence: TGTGCCAGCAGAGGTGCTGGGTATGGCTACACCTTC.

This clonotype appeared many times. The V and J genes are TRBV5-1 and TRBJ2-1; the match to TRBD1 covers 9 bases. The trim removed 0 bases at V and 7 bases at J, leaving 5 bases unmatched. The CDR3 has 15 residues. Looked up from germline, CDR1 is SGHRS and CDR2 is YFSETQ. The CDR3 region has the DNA TGCGCCAGCAGCTTGGAGGGACAGGGAAGGAATGAGCAGTTCTTC. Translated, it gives CASSLEGQGRNEQFF.

The CDR3 loop is CATSRDFAVSGANVLTF. The DNA of the CDR3 is TGTGCCACCAGCAGAGATTTCGCCGTATCTGGGGCCAACGTCCTGACTTTC. The chain uses TRBV15 and TRBJ2-6; D call uncertain. From germline, CDR1 is LNHNV and CDR2 YYDKDF (reference sequence). Trimming cost V 0 bases and J 1 base, with 10 bases left between them. CDR3 length: 17 residues.

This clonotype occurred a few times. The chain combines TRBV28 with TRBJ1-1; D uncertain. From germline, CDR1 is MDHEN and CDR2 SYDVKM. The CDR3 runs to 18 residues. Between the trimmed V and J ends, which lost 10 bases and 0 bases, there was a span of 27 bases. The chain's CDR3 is CATEPLQFGRPMNTEAFF. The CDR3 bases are TGTGCCACCGAACCTCTACAGTTCGGTAGACCAATGAACACTGAAGCTTTCTTT.

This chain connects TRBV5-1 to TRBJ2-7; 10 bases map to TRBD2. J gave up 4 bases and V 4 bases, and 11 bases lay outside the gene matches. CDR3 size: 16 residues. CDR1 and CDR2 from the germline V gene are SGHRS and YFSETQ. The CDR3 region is CASSRGGTSVRYEQYV. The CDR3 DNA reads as TGCGCCAGCAGCCGGGGGGGGACTAGCGTGCGGTACGAGCAGTACGTC.